This T cell receptor (beta chain) was observed in a study of blood T cell repertoires in COVID-19 (dated by TCRdb to 2020 to 2021). In the study overall: Samples covering the acute and convalescent phases of COVID-19 were provided by collaborators in the United States, Italy and Spain. The material from the prospective study consisted of cDNA or gDNA derived from T cells, B-cell-depleted T cells, or PBMCs. Subjects who had been exposed to COVID-19, were actively infected with it, or had recovered from it provided the deeply sampled blood TCRbeta repertoires that made up the dataset. The repertoires were made available in a free public database intended to serve as a resource for research on the immune response to SARS-CoV-2. The samples were drawn from the first 160 participants of the ongoing ImmuneRACE study and from 950 to 1,500 subjects provided by 6 global collaborators. Nearly every sample came with metadata listing a de-identified subject ID, COVID-19 status, age in years and sex. Where available, HLA class I and class II types were taken from metadata supplied by the sample provider and were not determined by assay-based typing. The investigation overall reported the following: The quantity of clinical and demographic metadata differed by source and by participant and was supplied without curation.

TCRbeta CDR3 regions were amplified from genomic DNA using the immunoSEQ Assay, a bias-controlled multiplex PCR. As for how the authors treated the data: The number of nucleated cells in each sample was estimated from the amplification of reference gene primers within the assay. To quantify the absolute abundance of each unique TCRbeta CDR3 rearrangement, sequence reads were collapsed and filtered. Productive Simpson clonality was computed per sample as the square root of Simpson's diversity index over productive rearrangements. Held by TCRdb, this immuneACCESS table contains in-frame sequences only and omits some clones. Under half of the omission traces to an unresolved V gene where checked; the cause of the rest is unknown. V and J calls and clone size follow that table, whereas D and trimming were derived from the DNA. The sample profile shows some 310,000 clones; 80% to 90% of them were found once. The ten most abundant clones make up 1% of the sample.

The CDR3 covers 14 residues, taking in both the cysteine and the phenylalanine. Of all the DNA, just the CDR3 is kept, 42 bases in frame from base 1. The germline V gene encodes CDR1 MNHEY and CDR2 SVGAGI. V is clipped by 5 bases and J by 1 base, and the sequence between their germline boundaries is 11 bases long. Each collaborating institution followed its own protocols to collect whole blood in K2EDTA tubes. For TCRbeta analysis, collaborators shipped samples in one of three forms: frozen whole blood, isolated PBMCs, or DNA extracted from either of those sample types. Concerning this clone: This receptor's antigen is unknown. One base away there is no much larger clone; base qualities are not given.

This chain is built from TRBV6-5 and TRBJ1-1; the D gene is not confidently resolved. Sequenced material: peripheral blood. The origin of this receptor is a man aged 45-60 years with active or convalescent COVID-19. The CDR3 corresponds to CASSPYSGNTEAFF. The nucleotide sequence is given as TGTGCCAGCAGTCCCTATAGTGGGAACACTGAAGCTTTCTTT.